This TCR beta chain was sequenced during a study of breast tumors, draining lymph nodes, adjacent tissues. Study outcomes and limitations: Compared with basal-like, luminal-like tumors shared significantly more repertoire with nontumor tissue.

TCRdb processed the multiplex PCR reads anew with MiXCR; each CDR3 protein has one entry. The repertoire holds about 200,000 distinct CDR3 sequences, with under 35% as singletons. Breast cancer patients provided tissue from their axillary draining lymph nodes. This clonotype showed up many times. The antigen is not known. The material sequenced was axillary lymph node tissue. This sequence originates from a female donor with breast cancer. Some clones in this sample may be carry-over from other donors' samples.

This CDR3 is CASGLVRSGGLDNEQFF. The CDR3 DNA follows: TGTGCTAGTGGTTTGGTAAGGAGCGGGGGCCTCGACAATGAGCAGTTCTTC. This chain links TRBV12-5 with TRBJ2-1, with 8 nucleotides matching TRBD2. Trimming removed 0 bases from V and 5 bases from J; junction bases left unmatched: 9. The CDR3 runs 17 residues. The germline V gene encodes CDR1 LGHNT and CDR2 FRNRAP.